This T cell receptor (beta chain) derives from a study of control samples from healthy donors and cancer patients. V shed 2 bases and J 4 bases; nucleotides not matched to a gene: 11. The CDR3 extends over 16 amino acids. Germline loops: CDR1 SGHRS, CDR2 YFSETQ. The repertoire was sequenced with immunoSEQ multiplex PCR; TCRdb's copy has only in-frame clones and lacks some. The sample records about 120,000 clones, roughly 88% being singletons. Source material: blood. V usage is TRBV5-1 and J usage is TRBJ1-1; 7 bases are a match to TRBD1. The TCR comes from a man between 35 and 55 years old in good health. CDR3 bases: TGCGCCAGCAGCTTAGACAGGGCGGCCAGGAGCACTGAAGCTTTCTTT. Encoded protein: CASSLDRAARSTEAFF. The whole variable domain, filled in from reference TRBV5-1 and TRBJ1-1, reads KAGVTQTPRYLIKTRGQQVTLSCSPISGHRSVSWYQQTPGQGLQFLFEYFSETQRNKGNFPGRFSGRQFSNSRSEMNVSTLELGDSALYLCASSLDRAARSTEAFFGQGTRLTVV.